This T cell receptor beta chain was captured by sequencing in a study of vaccination and CD4 T cells after COVID-19. By share, this clonotype counts as medium-sized. Its specificity is unknown. Treatment in this sample: roughly 11-day PBMC culture with coronavirus spike peptide pools or control peptides (ViraFEST assay). Germline V CDR1 and CDR2: SGHTA, FQGNSA. The length of the CDR3 is 14 residues. Deletions cut 1 base from V and 5 bases from J, with 11 bases between. Once obtained from cultured CD4+ T cells, the DNA was sequenced using the Oncomine TCR Beta short-read assay. A single record per CDR3 protein comes from TCRdb applying MiXCR to the PCR reads. The sample records some 11,000 distinct CDR3 sequences, roughly 40% being singletons.

Sequencing used CD4+ T cells from blood, cultured in vitro, obtained after SARS-CoV-2 vaccination. This TCR was recovered from a human donor who had recovered from COVID-19. The chain employs TRBV7-2 and TRBJ1-2; D not resolved. CDR3 sequence: CASSLGSQLYGYTF. CDR3 coding DNA: TGTGCCAGCAGCTTAGGTAGCCAGTTATATGGCTACACCTTC.